One sample yielded the 2 T cell receptor beta chains listed below, sequenced in a study of monozygotic twins with inflammatory bowel disease. TCRdb re-called the 5' RACE reads, yielding one record per CDR3 amino acid sequence without DNA. The ten top clones account for 2.4%, within a sample of 350,000 to 500,000 distinct CDR3 sequences. The sequencing sample was made of blood. The receptor set was obtained from a human donor with ulcerative colitis or Crohn's disease, or a healthy co-twin of an affected twin (not recorded which).

The chain couples TRBV4-3 to TRBJ2-7. Germline assignment: CDR1 LGHNA and CDR2 YSLEER. This CDR3 comprises 15 residues. Here the CDR3 reads CASSQDVGGYYEQYF.

The chain couples TRBV5-5 to TRBJ2-1; TCRdb lists TRBD2, though no DNA is available to test this call. Germline CDR1 and CDR2: SGHKS and YYEKEE (reference sequence). The CDR3 runs to 17 residues. The CDR3 reads CASSLVGWGEGYNEQFF.